Each of the 4 T cell receptor beta chains below was sequenced from the same sample in a study of blood T cell repertoires in COVID-19. Using immunoSEQ multiplex PCR, the repertoire was profiled, and TCRdb retains in-frame clones only, with some absent. Of about 140,000 clones listed, roughly 80% were seen once; the top ten hold roughly 15%. The sequencing input was peripheral blood. These receptors all come from a man between 50 and 59 years old with acute or convalescent COVID-19.

The chain uses TRBV25-1 and TRBJ2-1, with TRBD2 matching 8 bases. The V segment lost 3 bases and the J segment 8 bases; nucleotides outside the gene matches: 6. The CDR3 loop spans 14 amino acids. Germline CDR1 is MGHDK and CDR2 is SYGVNS. CDR3: CASSDPGGAHEQFF. The CDR3 DNA follows: TGTGCCAGCAGTGACCCGGGGGGGGCTCATGAGCAGTTCTTC.

This clone was seen a few times. V and J are TRBV4-1 and TRBJ1-1; D perhaps matches TRBD1 (6 bases). CDR1 is MGHRA, CDR2 YSYEKL, per germline. V was pared by 2 bases and J by 1 base, with 11 bases between. The CDR3 length is 15 residues. The CDR3 DNA reads as TGCGCCAGCAGCCAACCACGACAGGAGAACACTGAAGCTTTCTTT. Protein sequence: CASSQPRQENTEAFF.

The J gene is TRBJ2-1, the V gene TRBV7-9; the D is unclear. The germline gives CDR1 SEHNR, CDR2 FQNEAQ (reference sequence). The CDR3 has 11 amino acids. Trimming stripped 5 bases from V and 5 bases from J, with 4 bases between. This CDR3 is CASSPDNEQFF. The CDR3 bases are TGTGCCAGCAGCCCCGACAATGAGCAGTTCTTC.

The rearrangement uses TRBV6-5 and TRBJ2-3, with TRBD2 matching 9 bases. Trimming removed 4 bases from V and 3 bases from J; junction bases left unmatched: 2. The CDR3 consists of 14 residues. Germline V CDR1 and CDR2: MNHEY, SVGAGI. Written as DNA, the CDR3 is TGTGCCAGCAGTTCGCGGGGGGGAACAGATACGCAGTATTTT. Its translation: CASSSRGGTDTQYF.